This passage covers 24 T cell receptor beta chains from one sample sequenced in a study of T cells after posttransplantation cyclophosphamide. TCRdb keeps only in-frame clones here, not all; method: immunoSEQ multiplex PCR. The sample includes tens of thousands of clones, 75% to 90% seen only once; the top ten take roughly 3.4%. Sequenced: PBMCs. Receptor source: a man aged 50-60 years.

The genes are TRBV27 and TRBJ1-2; D not resolved. CDR1 and CDR2 (germline): MNHEY, SMNVEV (reference sequence). With 5 bases removed from V and 8 bases from J, the gap between germline ends came to 18 bases. This CDR3 contains 14 residues. The CDR3 region is CASSPGGGKRGYTF. The CDR3 region has the DNA TGTGCCAGCAGTCCCGGTGGAGGGAAGAGGGGCTACACCTTC.

This clone was counted a few times. The CDR3 DNA reads as TGTGCCAGCAGCAAAGGGAGGGAGTACCCCGCGAACACCGGGGAGCTGTTTTTT. This codes for CASSKGREYPANTGELFF. V gene TRBV21-1 combines with J gene TRBJ2-2; the listed D gene, TRBD2, was not tested against the DNA. TRBV21-1 corresponds to a pseudogene. CDR3 length: 18 residues.

The chain employs TRBV5-6 and TRBJ2-7, with TRBD2 matching 9 bases. Germline loops: CDR1 SGHDT, CDR2 YYEEEE. The CDR3 is 15 residues long. V lost 5 bases to trimming and J lost 2 bases; unmatched junction nucleotides: 8. The CDR3 loop reads CASRGTSGSAYEQYF. Written as DNA, the CDR3 is TGTGCCAGCAGAGGTACTAGCGGGTCCGCCTACGAGCAGTACTTC.

The chain carries TRBV5-1 and TRBJ1-6; 8 bases align to TRBD1. CDR3 length equals 17 residues. V lost 4 bases, J lost 10 bases, and 16 bases stayed unmatched. Germline V gene lookup returns CDR1 SGHRS and CDR2 YFSETQ. DNA for the CDR3: TGCGCCAGCAGCCATGCGGGGGTGACAGGGGAAGGCTCACCCCTCCACTTT. Its protein product is CASSHAGVTGEGSPLHF. Supplemented by reference TRBV5-1 and TRBJ1-6, the full variable domain reads KAGVTQTPRYLIKTRGQQVTLSCSPISGHRSVSWYQQTPGQGLQFLFEYFSETQRNKGNFPGRFSGRQFSNSRSEMNVSTLELGDSALYLCASSHAGVTGEGSPLHFGNGTRLTVT.

A single count supports this clone. V is TRBV5-1 and J is TRBJ1-3; 7 nucleotides agree with TRBD1. The CDR3 extends over 13 amino acids. From germline, CDR1 is SGHRS and CDR2 YFSETQ. Losses at the gene ends were 4 bases for V and 8 bases for J; bases not matched to a gene: 6. The CDR3: CASSGPGGDTIYF. The CDR3 region has the DNA TGCGCCAGCAGCGGCCCAGGGGGAGACACCATATATTTT.

The genes are TRBV7-2 and TRBJ2-2, with a possible D match to TRBD1 (5 bases). CDR1 SGHTA and CDR2 FQGNSA come from the germline V gene. Between the trimmed V and J ends, which lost 5 bases and 1 base, there was a span of 8 bases. The CDR3 totals 14 residues. The DNA for the CDR3 is TGTGCCAGCAGCCCCGACAGGAACACCGGGGAGCTGTTTTTT. It specifies CASSPDRNTGELFF.

This clone has a single count. The CDR3: CASEKTSGASYNEQFF. The CDR3 DNA follows: TGTGCCAGCGAAAAAACTAGCGGGGCCTCCTACAATGAGCAGTTCTTC. The chain joins TRBV5-4 to TRBJ2-1; 10 positions agree with TRBD2. This CDR3 contains 16 residues. Germline CDR1 is SGHNT and CDR2 is YYREEE (reference sequence). V lost 7 bases, J lost 0 bases, and 7 bases stayed unmatched.

This sequence joins TRBV5-1 and TRBJ1-6, with 7 bases aligning to TRBD1. The germline V gene has CDR1 SGHRS and CDR2 YFSETQ. With 7 bases clipped from V and 7 bases from J, the junction kept 11 bases outside the gene matches. CDR3 length: 15 residues. The CDR3 reads CASRTLGQTNSPLHF. The CDR3 bases are TGCGCCAGCCGGACCTTGGGACAGACAAATTCACCCCTCCACTTT.

This chain links TRBV19 with TRBJ2-2; TRBD1 aligns across 8 bases. CDR1 is LNHDA and CDR2 is SQIVND in the germline V gene (reference sequence). Losses at the gene ends were 3 bases for V and 3 bases for J; bases not matched to a gene: 6. This CDR3 has 16 residues. CDR3 bases: TGTGCCAGTAGTATCCCGACAGGGGTTGACACCGGGGAGCTGTTTTTT. Amino acids: CASSIPTGVDTGELFF.

The chain links TRBV21-1 to TRBJ2-3; the D call of TRBD1 is as the table states it, not checked on the DNA. TRBV21-1 is classified as a pseudogene. The CDR3 sequence is 14 residues long. The CDR3 protein is CASSKKGQGDTQYF. CDR3 bases: TGTGCCAGCAGCAAAAAGGGACAGGGGGATACGCAGTATTTT.

This clone was seen once. V gene TRBV29-1 combines with J gene TRBJ1-3, with D perhaps TRBD1 (5 bases). This CDR3 has 15 residues. CDR1 is SQVTM and CDR2 is ANQGSEA in the germline V gene. V was cut by 4 bases and J by 0 bases, with 13 bases left in between. CDR3 in DNA: TGCAGCGTTGGTTCCGACAGCTACTCTGGAAACACCATATATTTT. Its protein is CSVGSDSYSGNTIYF.

The CDR3 region has the DNA TGTGCCAGCTCACCACCGGGGCGGTACACTGAAGCTTTCTTT. Translation: CASSPPGRYTEAFF. The chain carries TRBV18 and TRBJ1-1; D may be TRBD1 (5 bases). The CDR3 length is 14 residues. Germline CDR1 and CDR2: KGHSH and LQKENI. Trimming took 0 bases from V and 3 from J, leaving 8 bases between them.

CDR3 protein: CASSLSGGASYEQYF. The DNA for the CDR3 is TGTGCCAGCAGCTTATCAGGGGGCGCATCCTACGAGCAGTACTTC. This rearrangement joins TRBV11-3 to TRBJ2-7; TRBD1 matches at 8 bases. Trimming removed 2 bases from V and 1 base from J; junction bases left unmatched: 4. The CDR3 totals 15 residues. Per the germline V gene, CDR1 is SGHNT and CDR2 is YENEEA. Filled out from reference TRBV11-3 and TRBJ2-7, the complete variable domain reads EAGVVQSPRYKIIEKKQPVAFWCNPISGHNTLYWYLQNLGQGPELLIRYENEEAVDDSQLPKDRFSAERLKGVDSTLKIQPAELGDSAVYLCASSLSGGASYEQYFGPGTRLTVT.

The sample holds one count of this clone. This chain links TRBV30 with TRBJ1-1; 8 bases agree with TRBD1. With V trimmed by 8 bases and J by 6 bases, 11 bases remained unmatched. This CDR3 contains 13 residues. Germline V gene sequence: CDR1 GTSNPN, CDR2 SVGIG (reference sequence). CDR3 sequence (DNA): TGTGCCCACATCAGGGGGCGCCGGCCTGAAGCTTTCTTT. This translates into CAHIRGRRPEAFF.

The V gene is TRBV5-1, the J gene TRBJ1-1, with D tentatively TRBD1 (6 bases). This CDR3 is 16 amino acids long. The V and J ends lost 3 bases and 3 bases respectively, with 18 bases between them. Germline CDR1 is SGHRS and CDR2 is YFSETQ. As DNA, the CDR3 is TGCGCCAGCAGCTCCCAGCCAGGGGCGAGCGACACTGAAGCTTTCTTT. Translating it yields CASSSQPGASDTEAFF.

The chain employs TRBV6-5 and TRBJ2-3, with D possibly being TRBD2 (6 bases). Between the trimmed V and J ends, which lost 2 bases and 4 bases, there was a span of 13 bases. The CDR3 length is 15 residues. The germline V gene encodes CDR1 MNHEY and CDR2 SVGAGI. CDR3 protein: CASSYGERGADTQYF. CDR3 nucleotide sequence: TGTGCCAGCAGTTACGGGGAACGCGGGGCAGATACGCAGTATTTT.

The chain employs TRBV15 and TRBJ2-1; 12 nucleotides line up with TRBD1. V dropped 4 bases and J dropped 8; count of bases not matched to a gene: 6. Germline CDR1 is LNHNV and CDR2 is YYDKDF (reference sequence). The CDR3 has 15 residues. The CDR3 here is CATSKGTGGIDEQFF. CDR3 nucleotides: TGTGCCACCAGCAAAGGGACAGGGGGCATCGATGAGCAGTTCTTC.

This clone has only a few counts. This rearrangement joins TRBV2 to TRBJ1-3; a possible D gene is TRBD1 (5 bases). The germline V gene has CDR1 SNHLY and CDR2 FYNNEI. This CDR3 is 15 amino acids long. Trimming took 6 bases from V and 0 from J, leaving 12 bases between them. In nucleotides, the CDR3 is TGTGCCAGCAGACCCGACAGAAACTCTGGAAACACCATATATTTT. Its protein product is CASRPDRNSGNTIYF.

The chain recombines TRBV6-1 with TRBJ1-2, with D perhaps TRBD1 (5 bases). Deletions cut 5 bases from V and 3 bases from J, with 13 bases between. Germline V gene data show CDR1 as MNHNS and CDR2 as SASEGT. The CDR3 spans 14 residues. The CDR3 is CASSLGRGDYGYTF. The CDR3 DNA follows: TGTGCCAGCAGTCTTGGTCGGGGGGACTATGGCTACACCTTC.

The V and J genes are TRBV28 and TRBJ1-6, with 7 bases matching TRBD1. V dropped 6 bases and J dropped 7; count of bases not matched to a gene: 15. CDR3 size: 17 residues. The V gene's germline CDR1 is MDHEN and CDR2 SYDVKM. CDR3 sequence (DNA): TGTGCCAGCAGCAGACAGGGACGGCAAACGGGGAATTCACCCCTCCACTTT. This codes for CASSRQGRQTGNSPLHF.

The chain carries TRBV4-2 and TRBJ2-3; 9 nucleotides line up with TRBD2. Germline CDR1 and CDR2: LGHNA and YNFKEQ. CDR3 length: 17 amino acids. Germline trimming cut 4 bases from V and 6 bases from J; bases unmatched to any gene: 14. The CDR3 region is CASSPRGARTSEDTQYF. The CDR3 region has the DNA TGTGCCAGCAGCCCCAGGGGGGCTCGGACTAGCGAGGATACGCAGTATTTT.

The V and J genes are TRBV4-1 and TRBJ1-2, with TRBD1 identical over 8 bases. V shed 1 base, J shed 7 bases, and the junction held 2 bases outside the gene matches. Per the germline V gene, CDR1 is MGHRA and CDR2 is YSYEKL. This CDR3 has 13 residues. CDR3 DNA: TGCGCCAGCAGCCAAGTTCAGGGGGCTGGCTACACCTTC. Translation gives CASSQVQGAGYTF.

The chain couples TRBV7-9 to TRBJ1-1; D is undetermined. The CDR3 runs to 15 residues. In germline, CDR1 is SEHNR, CDR2 FQNEAQ (reference sequence). V was trimmed by 6 bases and J by 6 bases, leaving 20 bases between them. CDR3 nucleotides: TGTGCCAGCAGGGGAGGGAGAGGGATCCAAGCTGAAGCTTTCTTT. The encoded protein is CASRGGRGIQAEAFF.

The genes are TRBV28 and TRBJ2-7; D unclear. Trimming pared 6 bases from V and 12 bases from J, leaving 15 bases between. From germline, CDR1 is MDHEN and CDR2 SYDVKM. This CDR3 contains 11 residues. The CDR3 reads CASSTGNQRYF. The CDR3 region has the DNA TGTGCCAGCAGCACCGGAAATCAGCGGTACTTC.